What follows are 25 T cell receptor beta chains derived from one specimen sequenced in a study of shared clonotypes between healthy human individuals. Naive CD8 cells, CD45RO-negative and positively selected for CCR7, excluded terminally differentiated effector memory CD45RA+ cells. Assay used: immunoSEQ multiplex PCR; TCRdb lists only in-frame clones, some missing. The sample consists of around 2,100,000 clones, approximately 94% of them appearing once. The specimen sequenced was naive CD8+ T cells sorted from blood. The origin of the receptors is a man younger than 35 in good health.

The V call is TRBV7-9, the J call TRBJ2-7; D uncertain. The germline V gene encodes CDR1 SEHNR and CDR2 FQNEAQ (reference sequence). Deletions cut 7 bases from V and 5 bases from J, with 9 bases between. The CDR3 covers 11 residues. For the CDR3, the DNA is TGTGCCAGCACCGACACCCACGAGCAGTACTTC. It is translated as CASTDTHEQYF. Together with reference TRBV7-9 and TRBJ2-7, the CDR3 gives the full variable domain: DTGVSQNPRHKITKRGQNVTFRCDPISEHNRLYWYRQTLGQGPEFLTYFQNEAQLEKSRLLSDRFSAERPKGSFSTLEIQRTEQGDSAMYLCASTDTHEQYFGPGTRLTVT.

The chain combines TRBV6-5 with TRBJ2-1, with TRBD1 matching 7 bases. Germline loops: CDR1 MNHEY, CDR2 SVGAGI. After removal of 4 bases from V and 3 bases from J, the junction contained 6 bases not matched to a gene. The CDR3 length is 15 residues. In DNA, the CDR3 is TGTGCCAGCAGTTTTGGGGCAGGGGGCTACAATGAGCAGTTCTTC. It specifies CASSFGAGGYNEQFF.

This clone was recorded only once. The chain employs TRBV29-1 and TRBJ2-7, with TRBD2 matching 12 bases. This CDR3 contains 16 residues. V lost 1 base and J lost 7; bases outside the gene matches: 11. Germline CDR1 reads SQVTM; CDR2 reads ANQGSEA. The CDR3 is CSVEVVGLAGLEEQYF. CDR3 DNA sequence: TGCAGCGTTGAAGTGGTAGGACTAGCGGGATTGGAAGAGCAGTACTTC.

V and J are TRBV7-9 and TRBJ1-3, with D unresolved. Germline V gene lookup returns CDR1 SEHNR and CDR2 FQNEAQ (reference sequence). CDR3 length equals 15 residues. V gave up 0 bases and J gave up 0 bases, with 6 bases separating them. The DNA of the CDR3 is TGTGCCAGCAGCTTAGCGGTGGACTCTGGAAACACCATATATTTT. It specifies CASSLAVDSGNTIYF.

The V gene is TRBV28, the J gene TRBJ1-4; D uncertain. This CDR3 contains 14 residues. CDR1 and CDR2 (germline): MDHEN, SYDVKM. V gave up 8 bases and J gave up 0 bases, with 10 bases separating them. The CDR3: CASQYGATNEKLFF. CDR3 in DNA: TGTGCCAGCCAATATGGTGCAACTAATGAAAAACTGTTTTTT.

The chain links TRBV5-6 to TRBJ2-7; 12 bases align to TRBD1. The CDR3 runs 16 residues. V shed 0 bases and J 7 bases; nucleotides not matched to a gene: 8. CDR1 and CDR2 from the germline V gene are SGHDT and YYEEEE. The CDR3 DNA follows: TGTGCCAGCAGCTTGGGGTTGGGACAGGGGGCGCAAGAGCAGTACTTC. This codes for CASSLGLGQGAQEQYF.

J is TRBJ2-1 and V is TRBV28, with a weak D call TRBD1 (5 bases). The CDR3 consists of 13 residues. V was shortened by 9 bases and J by 0 bases, with 9 bases between the two germline ends. Per germline, CDR1 MDHEN and CDR2 SYDVKM. The CDR3 reads CASRQSSYNEQFF. The CDR3 coding sequence is TGTGCCAGTAGACAGAGCTCCTACAATGAGCAGTTCTTC.

V usage is TRBV28 and J usage is TRBJ1-2, with 11 bases matching TRBD1. The germline V gene encodes CDR1 MDHEN and CDR2 SYDVKM. V trimming: 8 bases; J trimming: 3 bases; junction bases outside the gene matches: 8. The length of the CDR3 is 15 residues. For the CDR3, the DNA is TGTGCCAGCCAAAGGACAGGGGGCGCCGACTATGGCTACACCTTC. This translates into CASQRTGGADYGYTF.

A single count supports this clone. V and J are TRBV5-1 and TRBJ1-2, with a weak D call TRBD1 (5 bases). The germline V and J ends were trimmed by 0 bases and 4 bases, with 13 bases remaining between them. The CDR3 is 15 amino acids. Germline assignment: CDR1 SGHRS and CDR2 YFSETQ. CDR3 sequence reads: CASSLASGQIYGYTF. CDR3 sequence (DNA): TGCGCCAGCAGCTTGGCCTCTGGACAAATCTATGGCTACACCTTC. Based on the CDR3 plus reference TRBV5-1 and TRBJ1-2, the full variable domain is KAGVTQTPRYLIKTRGQQVTLSCSPISGHRSVSWYQQTPGQGLQFLFEYFSETQRNKGNFPGRFSGRQFSNSRSEMNVSTLELGDSALYLCASSLASGQIYGYTFGSGTRLTVV.

This clone was counted once. The chain links TRBV30 to TRBJ1-2; D unclear. CDR3 length: 15 residues. Germline lookup yields CDR1 GTSNPN and CDR2 SVGIG (reference sequence). V lost 0 bases and J 0 bases, leaving 11 bases between the germline ends. In DNA form, the CDR3 reads TGTGCCTGGAGTGTATCCGGCGTAACTAACTATGGCTACACCTTC. This translates into CAWSVSGVTNYGYTF.

The V call is TRBV6-5, the J call TRBJ2-1; D not resolved. The CDR3 spans 12 residues. CDR1 is MNHEY, CDR2 SVGAGI, per germline. The germline V and J ends were trimmed by 6 bases and 8 bases, with 11 bases remaining between them. The CDR3, as DNA: TGTGCCAGCAGGGGATGGGGTCATGAGCAGTTCTTC. Residues: CASRGWGHEQFF.

The chain has TRBV7-2 and TRBJ2-7, with no clear D. In germline, CDR1 is SGHTA, CDR2 FQGNSA. The CDR3 spans 11 residues. CDR3 nucleotide sequence: TGTCCACTAACCTGGTCCTACGAGCAGTACTTC. This sequence encodes CPLTWSYEQYF.

The chain recombines TRBV6-1 with TRBJ1-1; perhaps TRBD1 as D (6 bases). The CDR3 has 14 amino acids. The V end was cut by 1 base, the J end by 7 bases, with 13 bases between. Looked up from germline, CDR1 is MNHNS and CDR2 is SASEGT. CDR3: CASSEGPTGLEAFF. The CDR3, as DNA: TGTGCCAGCAGTGAAGGGCCGACAGGCCTTGAAGCTTTCTTT.

The rearrangement uses TRBV7-6 and TRBJ2-7; the D gene is possibly TRBD1 (6 bases). Germline V lookup: CDR1 SGHVS, CDR2 FNYEAQ. Trimming left V 2 bases short and J 2 bases short, with 13 bases between. There are 15 residues in the CDR3. In DNA, the CDR3 is TGTGCCAGCAGCTTACAGGGGACACCTGCCTACGAGCAGTACTTC. It is translated as CASSLQGTPAYEQYF.

Only one count was recorded for this clone. Other nucleotide sequences from this sample produce the same CDR3. The gene calls are TRBV30 and TRBJ2-3; TRBD2 might be the D (6 bases). Germline assignment: CDR1 GTSNPN and CDR2 SVGIG (reference sequence). This CDR3 is 14 amino acids long. V gave up 0 bases and J gave up 3 bases, with 10 bases separating them. The CDR3 nucleotides read TGTGCCTGGAGTGTCGGGGGATCTACAGATACGCAGTATTTT. It specifies CAWSVGGSTDTQYF. Together with reference TRBV30 and TRBJ2-3, the CDR3 gives the full variable domain: SQTIHQWPATLVQPVGSPLSLECTVEGTSNPNLYWYRQAAGRGLQLLFYSVGIGQISSEVPQNLSASRPQDRQFILSSKKLLLSDSGFYLCAWSVGGSTDTQYFGPGTRLTVL.

This chain uses TRBV9 with TRBJ2-1; no reliable D call. The ends were cut back, 0 bases at V and 9 bases at J, with 13 bases in the middle. CDR1 is SGDLS, CDR2 YYNGEE, per germline. CDR3 length: 14 residues. DNA for the CDR3: TGTGCCAGCAGCGTAGCCAAGCTGAGCGCTGAGCAGTTCTTC. This codes for CASSVAKLSAEQFF.

V usage is TRBV5-1 and J usage is TRBJ2-1, with no clear D. Deletions cut 0 bases from V and 3 bases from J, with 7 bases between. This CDR3 region has 14 residues. Germline V gene data show CDR1 as SGHRS and CDR2 as YFSETQ. The CDR3 loop reads CASSLAGHYNEQFF. DNA for the CDR3: TGCGCCAGCAGCTTGGCGGGCCACTACAATGAGCAGTTCTTC.

The chain uses TRBV7-8 and TRBJ2-2, with 8 bases identical to TRBD1. CDR1 and CDR2 from the germline V gene are SGHVS and FQNEAQ. The CDR3 is 15 amino acids. J was trimmed by 7 bases and V by 0 bases; bases with no gene match: 4. Here the CDR3 reads CASSLAGQVFGELFF. The CDR3 nucleotides are TGTGCCAGCAGCTTAGCGGGACAGGTGTTCGGGGAGCTGTTTTTT.

V is TRBV27 and J is TRBJ1-1; TRBD1 matches at 10 bases. Germline V gives CDR1 MNHEY, CDR2 SMNVEV (reference sequence). The V segment lost 4 bases and the J segment 4 bases; nucleotides outside the gene matches: 6. The CDR3 has 15 amino acids. The CDR3 coding sequence is TGTGCCAGCAGTTCGACAGGGGGCATAAGCACTGAAGCTTTCTTT. It specifies CASSSTGGISTEAFF.

This chain uses TRBV10-2 with TRBJ2-3; D may match TRBD1 or TRBD2 (5 bases each). Germline V lookup: CDR1 WSHSY, CDR2 SAAADI. Trimming took 2 bases from V and 1 from J, leaving 10 bases between them. The CDR3 is made up of 15 amino acids. CDR3 bases: TGCGCCAGCAGTGAGCCCCGGGACGGCACAGATACGCAGTATTTT. It yields the protein CASSEPRDGTDTQYF.

The chain links TRBV7-8 to TRBJ2-2; the match to TRBD2 covers 12 bases. The CDR3 length is 18 residues. CDR1 is SGHVS and CDR2 is FQNEAQ in the germline V gene. Unmatched junction bases numbered 7, after V lost 2 bases and J lost 3 bases. CDR3 bases: TGTGCCAGCAGCTTATTGTCTAGCGGGGGGGCGGACACCGGGGAGCTGTTTTTT. The encoded protein is CASSLLSSGGADTGELFF.

The genes are TRBV6-5 and TRBJ1-1, with a weak D call TRBD1 (5 bases). This CDR3 is 14 amino acids long. With 2 bases removed from V and 5 bases from J, the gap between germline ends came to 12 bases. CDR1 and CDR2 (germline): MNHEY, SVGAGI. This CDR3 is CASSYGAGWTEAFF. DNA of the CDR3: TGTGCCAGCAGTTACGGCGCAGGGTGGACTGAAGCTTTCTTT.

This clone showed up just once. The chain is built from TRBV9 and TRBJ2-2; D gene ambiguous. Trimming stripped 4 bases from V and 1 base from J, with 8 bases between. This CDR3 region has 14 residues. The V gene's germline CDR1 is SGDLS and CDR2 YYNGEE. This CDR3 reads CASSPPMNTGELFF. The CDR3 DNA follows: TGTGCCAGCAGCCCCCCTATGAACACCGGGGAGCTGTTTTTT.

This chain uses TRBV5-6 with TRBJ1-5; 9 positions match TRBD1. CDR1 is SGHDT, CDR2 YYEEEE, per germline. J lost 3 bases, V lost 0 bases, and 1 base had no gene match. The CDR3 contains 15 residues. In DNA, the CDR3 is TGTGCCAGCAGCTTGGTACAGGGGGCCAATCAGCCCCAGCATTTT. Encoded protein: CASSLVQGANQPQHF.

The rearrangement uses TRBV19 and TRBJ1-5; D is undetermined. The CDR3 has 17 amino acids. The germline gives CDR1 LNHDA, CDR2 SQIVND (reference sequence). The V end was cut by 0 bases, the J end by 6 bases, with 18 bases between. The CDR3 nucleotides read TGTGCCAGTAGTATAGATCTCGAGTCTTGGGTAACTCAGCCCCAGCATTTT. Its translation is CASSIDLESWVTQPQHF.